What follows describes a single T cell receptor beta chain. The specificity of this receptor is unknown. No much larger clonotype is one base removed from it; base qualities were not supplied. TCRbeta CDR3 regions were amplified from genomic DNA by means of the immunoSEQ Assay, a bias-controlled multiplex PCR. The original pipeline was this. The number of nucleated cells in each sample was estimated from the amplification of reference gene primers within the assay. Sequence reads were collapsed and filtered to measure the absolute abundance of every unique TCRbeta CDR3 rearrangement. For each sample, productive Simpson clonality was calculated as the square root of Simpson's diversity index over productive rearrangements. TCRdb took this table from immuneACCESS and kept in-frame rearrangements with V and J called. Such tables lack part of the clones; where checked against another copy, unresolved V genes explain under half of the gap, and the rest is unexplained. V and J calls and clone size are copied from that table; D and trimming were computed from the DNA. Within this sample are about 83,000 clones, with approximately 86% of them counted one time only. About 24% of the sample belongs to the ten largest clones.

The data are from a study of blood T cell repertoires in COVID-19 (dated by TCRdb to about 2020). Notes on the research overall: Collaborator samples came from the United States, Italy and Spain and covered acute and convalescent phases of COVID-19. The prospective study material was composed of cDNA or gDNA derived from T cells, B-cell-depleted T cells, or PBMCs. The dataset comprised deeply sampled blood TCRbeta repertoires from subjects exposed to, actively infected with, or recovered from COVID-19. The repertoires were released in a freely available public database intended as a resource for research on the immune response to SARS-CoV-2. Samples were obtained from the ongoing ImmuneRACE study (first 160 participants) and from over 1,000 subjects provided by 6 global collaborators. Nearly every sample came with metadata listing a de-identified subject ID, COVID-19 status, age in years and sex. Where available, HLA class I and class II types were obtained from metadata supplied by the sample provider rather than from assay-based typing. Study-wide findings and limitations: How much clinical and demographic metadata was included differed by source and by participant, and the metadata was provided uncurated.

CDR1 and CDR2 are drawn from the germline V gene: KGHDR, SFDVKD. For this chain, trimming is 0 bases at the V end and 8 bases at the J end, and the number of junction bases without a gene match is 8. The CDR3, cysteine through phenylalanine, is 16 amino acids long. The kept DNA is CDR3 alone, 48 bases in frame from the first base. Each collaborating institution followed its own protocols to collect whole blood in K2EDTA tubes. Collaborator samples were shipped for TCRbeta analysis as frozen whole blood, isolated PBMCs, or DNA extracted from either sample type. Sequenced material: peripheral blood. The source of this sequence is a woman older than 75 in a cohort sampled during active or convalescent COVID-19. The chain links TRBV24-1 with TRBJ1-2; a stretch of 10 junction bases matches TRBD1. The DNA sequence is TGTGCCACCAGTGATTTGCGGACAGGGGGACTAGAGGGCTACACCTTC. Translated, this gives CATSDLRTGGLEGYTF.